This T cell receptor (beta chain) was recorded in a study of T cells in localized non-small cell lung cancer. Study outcomes and limitations: Heterogeneity stays possible, as sequencing covered only one tumor region. Among the tissues sampled, uninvolved adjacent lung had the highest T cell clonality, above tumor. Among the top 100 tumor clones, a median about 52 appeared in adjacent lung. A raised T cell density in blood coincided with lengthier overall survival.

Trimming removed 0 bases from V and 4 bases from J, with 4 bases in between. Per the germline V gene, CDR1 is LGHNA and CDR2 is YSLEER. The CDR3 consists of 13 residues. This clone is a singleton in its sample. What it recognizes is unknown. Assay used: immunoSEQ multiplex PCR; TCRdb lists only in-frame clones, some missing. In the table there are about 40,000 clones, around 85% of which are singletons. The receptor's source is a man between 35 and 75 years old with stage I lung adenocarcinoma. The starting material was peripheral blood, obtained before any cancer treatment. The rearrangement links TRBV4-3 to TRBJ1-5; D is undetermined. The CDR3 sequence: CASSQDGNQPQHF. CDR3 DNA: TGCGCCAGCAGCCAAGATGGAAATCAGCCCCAGCATTTT.